A single sample gave rise to the 6 T cell receptor beta chains below, sequenced in a study of T-cell reconstitution after alpha-beta-depleted transplantation in children. This sample's TCRbeta library carried unique molecular identifier barcodes. TCRdb reanalysed the PCR reads using MiXCR and keeps one entry per CDR3 protein. The data contain hundreds of thousands of distinct CDR3 sequences, 9.5% to 13% of them singletons. The material was PBMCs, obtained before TCRalphabeta/CD19-depleted stem cell transplant. All receptors derive from a child younger than two with acute myeloid leukemia, due to receive a stem cell transplant.

Remarks on this clonotype: Mismatch with germline at one junction end may stem from a read error. J is TRBJ2-5 and V is TRBV20-1; no definite D call. The CDR3 has 12 residues. Germline CDR1 and CDR2: DFQATT and SNEGSKA (reference sequence). The CDR3 nucleotides read TGCAGTGCTAGACCGGGTGCGGAGACCCAGCACTTC. It yields the protein CSARPGAETQHF.

This clonotype has only a few counts. The rearrangement joins TRBV6-6 to TRBJ2-1; tentative D call: TRBD1 (6 bases). V was cut by 7 bases and J by 9 bases, with 16 bases left in between. This CDR3 comprises 13 residues. In germline, CDR1 is MNHNY, CDR2 SVGAGI (reference sequence). Here the CDR3 reads CASTIQGGVEQFF. CDR3 sequence (DNA): TGTGCCAGCACAATACAGGGTGGGGTTGAGCAGTTCTTC.

Comment on this clonotype: A single base separates this from a much larger clone, so it may be a read error. The rearrangement uses TRBV9 and TRBJ1-2, with a weak D call TRBD1 (6 bases). The V gene's germline CDR1 is SGDLS and CDR2 YYNGEE. This CDR3 contains 14 residues. The chain's CDR3 is CASSVGAGDYGDTF. CDR3 DNA: TGTGCCAGCAGCGTAGGGGCAGGGGACTATGGCGACACCTTC. Using reference TRBV9 and TRBJ1-2 for the parts outside the CDR3, the full variable domain is DSGVTQTPKHLITATGQRVTLRCSPRSGDLSVYWYQQSLDQGLQFLIQYYNGEERAKGNILERFSAQQFPDLHSELNLSSLELGDSALYFCASSVGAGDYGDTFGSGTRLTVV.

The V gene is TRBV12-3 or TRBV12-4, the J gene TRBJ2-7; D may be TRBD2 (6 bases). Between the trimmed V and J ends, which lost 4 bases and 9 bases, there was a span of 19 bases. The CDR3 is 14 amino acids. CDR3 coding DNA: TGTGCCAGCAGTTCTCTGACTAGTACCAACGGGCAGTACTTC. It encodes CASSSLTSTNGQYF.

In its sample, this clonotype was seen many times. This sequence joins TRBV5-5 and TRBJ1-6; no definite D call. The CDR3 consists of 15 residues. CDR1 is SGHKS and CDR2 is YYEKEE in the germline V gene (reference sequence). The ends were cut back, 1 base at V and 11 bases at J, with 16 bases in the middle. The CDR3 DNA follows: TGTGCCAGCAGCTTGATGAGTACAGTCGAAGCACCCCTCCACTTT. Translating gives CASSLMSTVEAPLHF.

A remark on this clonotype: It may be a read error: a sequence one base away is much more abundant. V gene TRBV5-1 combines with J gene TRBJ2-1, with TRBD2 matching over 8 bases. The CDR3 consists of 16 residues. Per germline, CDR1 SGHRS and CDR2 YFSETQ. CDR3 amino acids: CASSLALAGPYNEQLF. The CDR3 DNA reads as TGCGCCAGCAGCTTGGCCCTAGCGGGCCCCTACAATGAGCAGCTCTTC. Variable domain in full (rest from reference TRBV5-1 and TRBJ2-1): KAGVTQTPRYLIKTRGQQVTLSCSPISGHRSVSWYQQTPGQGLQFLFEYFSETQRNKGNFPGRFSGRQFSNSRSEMNVSTLELGDSALYLCASSLALAGPYNEQLFGPGTRLTVL.